This TCR beta chain comes out of a study of human T cells and chemical hapten exposure. This clonotype was counted many times. TCRdb processed the RACE reads anew with MiXCR; each CDR3 protein has one entry. The sample records roughly 38,000 distinct CDR3 sequences, 9% to 9.5% being singletons. Time point denoted: patch test 3, about 24 weeks after DPC sensitization. The treatment was: therapeutic diphenylcyclopropenone sensitization with weekly scalp DPC. Unseparated into fractions, whole blood served as the source from which total RNA was extracted. The V gene end was trimmed by 6 bases and the J gene end by 1 base; junction bases not matched to a gene: 5. The CDR3 consists of 13 residues. From germline, CDR1 is SQVTM and CDR2 ANQGSEA.

The rearrangement links TRBV29-1 to TRBJ2-7; 8 nucleotides match TRBD1. The sequence was collected from a man in his forties or fifties with alopecia areata. Some clones in this sample may be carry-over from other donors' samples. The sequenced sample was whole blood, obtained in connection with sensitization to the hapten diphenylcyclopropenone (DPC). CDR3 coding DNA: TGCAGCGTCCGGGACAGGACATCCTACGAGCAGTACTTC. Translation gives CSVRDRTSYEQYF.